Here is one T cell receptor (beta chain) with its context. Germline values: CDR1 LGHNA, CDR2 YNFKEQ. The CDR3 covers 17 residues. The junction had 9 bases not matched to a gene; V was cut back by 4 bases and J by 5 bases. The sample comes from a study of blood T cell repertoires in COVID-19. TCRdb's table, derived via immunoSEQ multiplex PCR, lists solely in-frame clones and lacks some. The sample holds 150,000 to 200,000 clones; around 80% are singletons and the top ten take less than 7%. Sequenced material: peripheral blood. The receptor was isolated from a man aged 55 to 70 with acute or convalescent COVID-19. This chain joins TRBV4-2 and TRBJ2-1; 12 nucleotides align to TRBD2. The chain's CDR3 is CASSRNLRLAGDNEQFF. CDR3 in DNA: TGTGCCAGCAGCCGCAACCTCAGACTAGCGGGGGACAATGAGCAGTTCTTC.